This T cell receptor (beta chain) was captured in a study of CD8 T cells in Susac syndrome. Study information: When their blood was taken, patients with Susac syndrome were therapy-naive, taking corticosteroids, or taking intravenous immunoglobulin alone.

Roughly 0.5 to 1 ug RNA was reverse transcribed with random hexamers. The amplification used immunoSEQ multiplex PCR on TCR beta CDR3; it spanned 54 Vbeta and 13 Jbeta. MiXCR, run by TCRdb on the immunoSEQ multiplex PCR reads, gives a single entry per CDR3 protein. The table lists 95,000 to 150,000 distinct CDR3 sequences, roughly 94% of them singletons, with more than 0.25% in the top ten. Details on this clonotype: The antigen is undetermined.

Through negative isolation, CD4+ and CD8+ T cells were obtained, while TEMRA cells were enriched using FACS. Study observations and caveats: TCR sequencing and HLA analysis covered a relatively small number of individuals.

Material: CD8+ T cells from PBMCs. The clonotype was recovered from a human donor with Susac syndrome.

CDR3 nucleotides: TGTGCCAGCAGCATAGCGGGGGGTCTATCAGATACGCAGTATTTT. This encodes CASSIAGGLSDTQYF. The V gene is TRBV13, the J gene TRBJ2-3; 10 bases are a match to TRBD2. Trimming cost V 5 bases and J 4 bases; bases outside gene matches: 6. Germline V gene data show CDR1 as PRHDT and CDR2 as FYEKMQ (reference sequence). The CDR3 consists of 15 residues.